Following are 26 T cell receptor beta chains from one sample sequenced in a study of blood T cell repertoires in COVID-19. Sequencing used immunoSEQ multiplex PCR; TCRdb keeps in-frame clones, though not all of them. The table lists 210,000 or so clones, roughly 79% of them singletons. The source material was PBMCs or T cells enriched from blood (not recorded which). The source of these receptors is a woman aged 45 to 65 with acute COVID-19.

The gene calls are TRBV24-1 and TRBJ2-3, with 12 bases lining up with TRBD2. From germline, CDR1 is KGHDR and CDR2 SFDVKD. The V segment lost 9 bases and the J segment 6 bases; nucleotides outside the gene matches: 6. The CDR3 extends over 14 amino acids. The CDR3 DNA is TGTGCCACCGGGCTAGCGGGGGGGCTGGATACGCAGTATTTT. Protein: CATGLAGGLDTQYF.

The J gene is TRBJ2-7, the V gene TRBV4-3; TRBD1 aligns across 7 bases. Germline lookup yields CDR1 LGHNA and CDR2 YSLEER. The CDR3 is 16 residues long. V was clipped by 0 bases and J by 1 base; unmatched bases: 6. CDR3 sequence: CASSQDWGQNSYEQYF. CDR3 in DNA: TGCGCCAGCAGCCAAGACTGGGGACAGAATTCCTACGAGCAGTACTTC.

Regarding this clone: In the same sample, other DNA sequences code for this CDR3. V and J are TRBV11-2 and TRBJ2-7; 8 bases are shared with TRBD2. Trimming cost V 1 base and J 3 bases; bases outside gene matches: 2. The CDR3 is 14 amino acids. The V gene's germline CDR1 is SGHAT and CDR2 FQNNGV. CDR3 protein: CASSLAGGLYEQYF. The CDR3 DNA reads TGTGCCAGCAGCTTAGCGGGGGGGCTCTACGAGCAGTACTTC.

The gene calls are TRBV15 and TRBJ1-1, with 9 bases lining up with TRBD1. Germline V gene lookup returns CDR1 LNHNV and CDR2 YYDKDF (reference sequence). The CDR3 spans 20 residues. V was clipped by 5 bases and J by 2 bases; unmatched bases: 21. The CDR3 coding sequence is TGTGCCACCAGCCAGAGAGGAGGGACAGGGCAGGGACTTTTTAACACTGAAGCTTTCTTT. Translation gives CATSQRGGTGQGLFNTEAFF.

The table lists this clone with a few counts. The chain combines TRBV18 with TRBJ1-3; perhaps TRBD1 as D (6 bases). CDR1 is KGHSH and CDR2 is LQKENI in the germline V gene. Trimming removed 6 bases from V and 0 bases from J, with 12 bases in between. The CDR3 is made up of 15 amino acids. The CDR3 is CASSPVTGSGNTIYF. CDR3 DNA: TGTGCCAGCTCGCCGGTGACAGGCTCTGGAAACACCATATATTTT.

The chain couples TRBV12-5 to TRBJ1-2, with TRBD1 as a possible D gene (6 bases). Trimming cost V 2 bases and J 2 bases, with 15 bases left between them. The CDR3 is 16 residues long. Germline V lookup: CDR1 LGHNT, CDR2 FRNRAP. The CDR3 DNA reads as TGTGCTAGTGGTTTGTTCCCCCAGACAGGCAACTATGGCTACACCTTC. Its protein product is CASGLFPQTGNYGYTF.

The chain couples TRBV10-3 to TRBJ1-2, with 8 bases fitting TRBD1. V lost 8 bases, J lost 4 bases, and 6 bases stayed unmatched. This CDR3 comprises 13 residues. The germline V gene has CDR1 ENHRY and CDR2 SYGVKD. The CDR3 is CAIAGQVLYGYTF. Written as DNA, the CDR3 is TGTGCCATCGCGGGACAGGTCCTCTATGGCTACACCTTC.

The rearrangement joins TRBV10-3 to TRBJ1-2; D remains ambiguous. This CDR3 spans 14 amino acids. V lost 10 bases, J lost 5 bases, and 20 bases lay in between. In germline, CDR1 is ENHRY, CDR2 SYGVKD. CDR3: CATSDTTVEYGYTF. CDR3 sequence (DNA): TGTGCCACCTCCGATACAACAGTTGAATATGGCTACACCTTC.

This clone was found a few times. The chain employs TRBV6-5 and TRBJ2-7; possibly TRBD1 for D (6 bases). Trimming took off 8 bases at V and 2 bases at J, with 13 bases between the two ends. Germline assignment: CDR1 MNHEY and CDR2 SVGAGI. CDR3 length: 13 amino acids. The CDR3 bases are TGTGCCAGCTTACGACAGGCGCCCTACGAGCAGTACTTC. Translation: CASLRQAPYEQYF.

The chain carries TRBV24-1 and TRBJ1-1; tentatively, D is TRBD1 (5 bases). Looked up from germline, CDR1 is KGHDR and CDR2 is SFDVKD. The CDR3 covers 18 residues. Deletions cut 5 bases from V and 3 bases from J, with 24 bases between. The CDR3 nucleotides read TGTGCCACCAGTGCCCGCAGGGTAAGGCTTCTGAATTACACTGAAGCTTTCTTT. Amino acids: CATSARRVRLLNYTEAFF.

The V call is TRBV12-3 or TRBV12-4, the J call TRBJ2-5, with D maybe TRBD2 (7 bases). The V end lost 7 bases, the J end lost 4 bases, and 10 bases lay between the germline ends. This CDR3 spans 12 amino acids. CDR3 in DNA: TGTGCCAGCACTAGGGGGGGAGAGACCCAGTACTTC. This translates into CASTRGGETQYF.

The CDR3 region is CASSQVDSSGGAGDTQYF. CDR3 in DNA: TGTGCCAGCAGCCAAGTCGATTCTAGCGGGGGGGCCGGAGATACGCAGTATTTT. This rearrangement joins TRBV14 to TRBJ2-3; TRBD2 aligns across 12 bases. Per the germline V gene, CDR1 is SGHDN and CDR2 is FVKESK. V gave up 1 base and J gave up 5 bases; unmatched junction bases: 10. CDR3 length: 18 residues.

The chain joins TRBV7-9 to TRBJ2-5, with 10 bases matching TRBD2. This CDR3 has 15 amino acids. Germline CDR1 and CDR2: SEHNR and FQNEAQ (reference sequence). V lost 4 bases to trimming and J lost 5 bases; unmatched junction nucleotides: 7. Here the CDR3 DNA reads TGTGCCAGCAGCTCCCAAGCGGGAGGGGGGGAGACCCAGTACTTC. It encodes CASSSQAGGGETQYF.

This clone was seen a single time. This CDR3 reads CASSFQGRGTGELFF. The DNA of the CDR3 is TGTGCCAGCAGCTTCCAGGGGAGAGGGACCGGGGAGCTGTTTTTT. The V gene is TRBV7-2, the J gene TRBJ2-2, with a possible D match to TRBD1 (6 bases). V was cut by 3 bases and J by 5 bases, with 13 bases left in between. CDR1 and CDR2 from the germline V gene are SGHTA and FQGNSA. The CDR3 runs to 15 residues.

The J gene is TRBJ1-2, the V gene TRBV5-1; D remains unclear. The CDR3 runs 17 residues. Germline V gene sequence: CDR1 SGHRS, CDR2 YFSETQ. V was trimmed by 4 bases and J by 0 bases, leaving 19 bases between them. CDR3 sequence reads: CASSRSELELANYGYTF. The CDR3, as DNA: TGCGCCAGCAGCCGATCTGAACTAGAACTAGCTAACTATGGCTACACCTTC.

Here the CDR3 reads CASSSWVSGVLKRTETQYF. CDR3 DNA sequence: TGTGCCAGCAGCTCTTGGGTTAGCGGGGTCCTCAAACGCACAGAGACCCAGTACTTC. The gene calls are TRBV11-2 and TRBJ2-5, with TRBD2 matching over 8 bases. The CDR3 contains 19 residues. Trimming took 4 bases from V and 4 from J; bases not matched to a gene: 20. The germline V gene has CDR1 SGHAT and CDR2 FQNNGV.

This clone has more than one count but fewer than ten. The chain combines TRBV6-2 or TRBV6-3 with TRBJ1-2; 8 bases map to TRBD1. V lost 2 bases to trimming and J lost 7 bases; unmatched junction nucleotides: 9. The V gene's germline CDR1 is MNHEY and CDR2 SVGEGT. CDR3 length equals 15 residues. CDR3 DNA sequence: TGTGCCAGCAGTTACCATTTGGACAGGGTTTTTGGCTACACCTTC. Amino acid sequence: CASSYHLDRVFGYTF.

The genes are TRBV19 and TRBJ1-1; TRBD1 matches 9 bases. The CDR3 has 14 residues. The V gene's germline CDR1 is LNHDA and CDR2 SQIVND (reference sequence). V shed 5 bases and J 8 bases; nucleotides not matched to a gene: 9. In DNA form, the CDR3 reads TGTGCCAGTAGTTGGCGGGACAGGGTAGCCGAAGCTTTCTTT. This encodes CASSWRDRVAEAFF.

The chain couples TRBV4-1 to TRBJ1-4; a weak D match, TRBD1 (5 bases). V lost 4 bases and J 8 bases, leaving 14 bases between the germline ends. The CDR3 has 14 residues. Germline CDR1 reads MGHRA; CDR2 reads YSYEKL. The CDR3 reads CASSPEGDGEKLFF. The CDR3 DNA follows: TGCGCCAGCAGCCCGGAAGGGGATGGAGAAAAACTGTTTTTT.

V gene TRBV28 combines with J gene TRBJ1-1; D unresolved. Germline CDR1 is MDHEN and CDR2 is SYDVKM. Between the trimmed V and J ends, which lost 5 bases and 4 bases, there was a span of 8 bases. The length of the CDR3 is 12 residues. The CDR3 region is CASSTGGTEAFF. The CDR3 region has the DNA TGTGCCAGCAGTACCGGTGGCACTGAAGCTTTCTTT.

This chain links TRBV4-3 with TRBJ2-3; TRBD2 matches 15 bases. J was trimmed by 2 bases and V by 1 base; bases with no gene match: 4. Germline CDR1 and CDR2: LGHNA and YSLEER. The CDR3 has 18 amino acids. In DNA form, the CDR3 reads TGCGCCAGCAGCCAAGGGACTAGCGGGGGGGTTGTCACAGATACGCAGTATTTT. It codes for CASSQGTSGGVVTDTQYF.

V is TRBV2 and J is TRBJ1-2, with D hard to call. Between the trimmed V and J ends, which lost 0 bases and 7 bases, there was a span of 15 bases. Per the germline V gene, CDR1 is SNHLY and CDR2 is FYNNEI. CDR3 length: 15 residues. This chain's CDR3 is CASSEANLNSGGYTF. The CDR3 nucleotides read TGTGCCAGCAGTGAAGCGAATCTCAATAGCGGTGGCTACACCTTC.

The rearrangement joins TRBV10-3 to TRBJ1-6; possibly TRBD1 for D (6 bases). The V end lost 0 bases, the J end lost 4 bases, and 10 bases lay between the germline ends. Germline CDR1 and CDR2: ENHRY and SYGVKD. The CDR3 loop spans 16 amino acids. The CDR3 spells CAISESQGLYNSPLHF. As DNA, the CDR3 is TGTGCCATCAGTGAGTCCCAGGGGTTGTATAATTCACCCCTCCACTTT.

The V call is TRBV5-1, the J call TRBJ2-2, with TRBD1 matching 8 bases. Germline V CDR1 and CDR2: SGHRS, YFSETQ. V lost 1 base, J lost 4 bases, and 6 bases stayed unmatched. The CDR3 length is 16 residues. The CDR3 region is CASSLKRTGLTGELFF. Here the CDR3 DNA reads TGCGCCAGCAGCTTGAAGAGGACAGGGCTCACCGGGGAGCTGTTTTTT.

The V gene is TRBV4-1, the J gene TRBJ2-7, with D possibly being TRBD2 (7 bases). CDR1 and CDR2 (germline): MGHRA, YSYEKL. The CDR3 has 16 amino acids. Deletions cut 4 bases from V and 4 bases from J, with 20 bases between. CDR3 DNA: TGCGCCAGCAGCCCTGTTGGGGGGGGGCGATGGTACGAGCAGTACTTC. It specifies CASSPVGGGRWYEQYF.

This chain joins TRBV7-9 and TRBJ2-7, with 7 bases fitting TRBD1. This CDR3 has 14 residues. Trimming at V came to 0 bases and at J to 1 base, leaving 0 bases not matched to a gene. Germline CDR1 is SEHNR and CDR2 is FQNEAQ (reference sequence). In DNA, the CDR3 is TGTGCCAGCAGCTTAGCGGGACAGTCCTACGAGCAGTACTTC. It yields the protein CASSLAGQSYEQYF.